This T cell receptor beta chain was recovered during a study of blood T cell repertoires in COVID-19. The study recruited exposed participants who had met a COVID-19 case within 2 weeks before entry. The CDR3 has 14 residues. With 2 bases removed from V and 4 bases from J, the gap between germline ends came to 13 bases. Germline CDR1 is SGHDT and CDR2 is YYEEEE. In the study's own analysis: Amplification of reference gene primers was used by the study to estimate nucleated cell counts. Clones were sequenced by immunoSEQ multiplex PCR, and TCRdb holds only the in-frame ones, with some missing. D and trimming were read from the DNA, whereas the V and J calls and clone size are those reported in that table. Here the sample spans 350,000 to 400,000 clones, 80% to 95% being singletons.

Specimen: PBMCs or T cells enriched from blood (not recorded which). This clonotype was sampled from a woman in her 40s who had been exposed to COVID-19. This rearrangement joins TRBV5-6 to TRBJ2-7, with a possible D match to TRBD1 (5 bases). CDR3 in amino acids: CASSFPGIGYEQYF. CDR3 sequence (DNA): TGTGCCAGCAGCTTCCCAGGGATAGGGTACGAGCAGTACTTC.